The 31 T cell receptor beta chains in this list originate from one sample, sequenced in a study of CD8+ T cells in alopecia areata listed by TCRdb under 2018. Per the publication, the time point label means: 24 weeks on oral tofacitinib. Explained via the paper, the treatment or condition label denotes: oral pan-JAK inhibitor, 5-10 mg twice daily. The method was the immunoSEQ multiplex PCR assay. For TCR sequencing, RNA was extracted from every sample and reverse transcribed into cDNA to serve as template. The source is immuneACCESS, and TCRdb retained only in-frame sequences with V and J called. Part of the clones is not carried over; for the studies checked, unresolved V genes explain less than half of this, and the remainder is unexplained. Within this sample are 150,000 to 200,000 clones, with about 60% of them counted one time only. The top ten hold roughly 12% of the sample. The sequencing used CD8+ T cells sorted from blood, collected at week 24, from a patient treated with tofacitinib. Receptors originate from a human donor with alopecia areata.

The chain combines TRBV29-1 with TRBJ2-7; tentatively, D is TRBD2 (5 bases). Trimming left V 5 bases short and J 6 bases short, with 20 bases between. Germline-derived CDR1 and CDR2 are SQVTM and ANQGSEA. The CDR3 extends over 14 amino acids. The CDR3 DNA sequence: TGCAGCGTTACGGGAACTATCGATGGTTCCGAGCAGTACTTC. It yields the protein CSVTGTIDGSEQYF.

CDR3 loop: CASSRPGRKNTEAFF. CDR3 coding DNA: TGCGCCAGCAGCAGACCGGGACGGAAGAACACTGAAGCTTTCTTT. The V and J genes are TRBV4-1 and TRBJ1-1; a possible D gene is TRBD1 (5 bases). The germline V and J ends were trimmed by 5 bases and 1 base, with 14 bases remaining between them. Germline V CDR1 and CDR2: MGHRA, YSYEKL. CDR3 length equals 15 residues.

V usage is TRBV29-1 and J usage is TRBJ2-1, with 10 bases matching TRBD1. The length of the CDR3 is 15 residues. Germline values: CDR1 SQVTM, CDR2 ANQGSEA. V lost 5 bases to trimming and J lost 1 base; unmatched junction nucleotides: 5. The CDR3 sequence is CSVPGQGESYNEQFF. The CDR3 coding sequence is TGCAGCGTTCCCGGACAGGGGGAGTCCTACAATGAGCAGTTCTTC.

V is TRBV15 and J is TRBJ2-7, with a tentative D call TRBD1 (6 bases). This CDR3 is 12 amino acids long. V was shortened by 5 bases and J by 6 bases, with 11 bases between the two germline ends. Germline V gene lookup returns CDR1 LNHNV and CDR2 YYDKDF (reference sequence). The CDR3 protein is CATSERGGEQYF. CDR3 nucleotide sequence: TGTGCCACCAGCGAGCGAGGGGGCGAGCAGTACTTC.

In this sample, this clone turned up a few times. V usage is TRBV6-5 and J usage is TRBJ2-7, with D hard to call. This CDR3 spans 12 amino acids. V lost 0 bases, J lost 6 bases, and 6 bases lay in between. Germline loops: CDR1 MNHEY, CDR2 SVGAGI. The CDR3 spells CASSYSGGEQYF. DNA of the CDR3: TGTGCCAGCAGTTACTCGGGTGGCGAGCAGTACTTC.

The chain combines TRBV12-5 with TRBJ2-3; D is unclear. The CDR3 is 14 residues long. Looked up from germline, CDR1 is LGHNT and CDR2 is FRNRAP. Trimming cost V 1 base and J 6 bases, with 11 bases left between them. The CDR3 sequence is CASGLGLLPDTQYF. Written as DNA, the CDR3 is TGTGCTAGTGGTTTGGGACTTCTGCCCGATACGCAGTATTTT.

The rearrangement links TRBV4-1 to TRBJ2-1; D is possibly TRBD2 (6 bases). CDR3 length equals 16 residues. CDR1 is MGHRA and CDR2 is YSYEKL in the germline V gene. V was cut by 0 bases and J by 0 bases, with 9 bases left in between. CDR3 in amino acids: CASSQDGGISYNEQFF. As DNA, the CDR3 is TGCGCCAGCAGCCAAGATGGCGGGATCTCCTACAATGAGCAGTTCTTC.

The chain combines TRBV29-1 with TRBJ1-2; 7 nucleotides line up with TRBD1. V lost 0 bases and J lost 8; bases outside the gene matches: 6. Per germline, CDR1 SQVTM and CDR2 ANQGSEA. This CDR3 is 13 amino acids long. CDR3 bases: TGCAGCGTTGAAGAGGGGCAGGGGGACGGCTACACCTTC. This codes for CSVEEGQGDGYTF.

The V gene is TRBV6-1, the J gene TRBJ1-6; 7 bases are shared with TRBD1. The germline CDR1 and CDR2 sequences are MNHNS and SASEGT. The CDR3 is 12 amino acids. V lost 7 bases to trimming and J lost 16 bases; unmatched junction nucleotides: 10. The CDR3 reads CASTAPGQILHF. The CDR3 DNA reads TGTGCCAGCACCGCCCCGGGACAGATTCTCCACTTT.

Turning to this clone: The sample holds other DNA sequences that translate to the same CDR3. The rearrangement uses TRBV5-1 and TRBJ2-1, with no clear D. Trimming took off 0 bases at V and 6 bases at J, with 1 base between the two ends. The CDR3 is 11 residues long. Germline V lookup: CDR1 SGHRS, CDR2 YFSETQ. The CDR3 region is CASSLGNEQFF. DNA for the CDR3: TGCGCCAGCAGCTTGGGCAATGAGCAGTTCTTC.

This clone was counted between two and nine times. The chain combines TRBV10-2 with TRBJ2-5; tentative D call: TRBD2 (5 bases). Germline values: CDR1 WSHSY, CDR2 SAAADI. The CDR3 loop spans 13 amino acids. Between the trimmed V and J ends, which lost 8 bases and 1 base, there was a span of 11 bases. CDR3 sequence (DNA): TGCGCCAGCGGGAGAAACTTCCAAGAGACCCAGTACTTC. Amino acids: CASGRNFQETQYF.

V usage is TRBV7-2 and J usage is TRBJ2-1, with a tentative D call TRBD1 (8 bases). Trimming removed 6 bases from V and 5 bases from J, with 20 bases in between. CDR1 and CDR2 (germline): SGHTA, FQGNSA. This CDR3 comprises 16 residues. The chain's CDR3 is CASRWEGDRLNNEQFF. CDR3 coding DNA: TGTGCCAGCAGGTGGGAGGGGGACAGGCTAAACAATGAGCAGTTCTTC.

This chain uses TRBV5-1 with TRBJ1-1, with D uncertain. This CDR3 is built from 15 residues. V gave up 8 bases and J gave up 5 bases, with 22 bases separating them. Germline assignment: CDR1 SGHRS and CDR2 YFSETQ. The CDR3 DNA sequence: TGCGCCAGTCAAGGAGCACGCGGGAGGAGTACTGAAGCTTTCTTT. Amino acids: CASQGARGRSTEAFF. Drawing the rest from reference TRBV5-1 and TRBJ1-1, the complete variable domain is KAGVTQTPRYLIKTRGQQVTLSCSPISGHRSVSWYQQTPGQGLQFLFEYFSETQRNKGNFPGRFSGRQFSNSRSEMNVSTLELGDSALYLCASQGARGRSTEAFFGQGTRLTVV.

This chain links TRBV5-1 with TRBJ1-2, with a possible D match to TRBD1 (5 bases). V was pared by 3 bases and J by 4 bases, with 13 bases between. The CDR3 is 14 amino acids. The germline V gene has CDR1 SGHRS and CDR2 YFSETQ. In nucleotides, the CDR3 is TGCGCCAGCAGCTCTGCTGGCAGGGTCTATGGCTACACCTTC. Its protein product is CASSSAGRVYGYTF.

The V gene is TRBV6-4, the J gene TRBJ1-1; D unclear. Germline V gene data show CDR1 as MRHNA and CDR2 as SNTAGT. This CDR3 contains 13 residues. V was pared by 2 bases and J by 4 bases, with 8 bases between. The CDR3 is CASSDGVGTEAFF. The CDR3 region has the DNA TGTGCCAGCAGTGACGGGGTGGGCACTGAAGCTTTCTTT.

This clone was seen a handful of times. The gene calls are TRBV25-1 and TRBJ1-6; D remains unclear. This CDR3 comprises 12 residues. CDR1 and CDR2 from the germline V gene are MGHDK and SYGVNS. The V gene lost 9 bases and the J gene lost 7 bases, with 10 bases spanning the gap. CDR3 amino acids: CARTLVNSPLHF. In DNA, the CDR3 is TGTGCCAGAACTTTAGTGAATTCACCCCTCCACTTT.

DNA for the CDR3: TGTGCCATAAGTCCCCGGGAGGACATGAACACTGAAGCTTTCTTT. Amino acid sequence: CAISPREDMNTEAFF. The V gene is TRBV10-3, the J gene TRBJ1-1, with D maybe TRBD1 (5 bases). The germline V gene encodes CDR1 ENHRY and CDR2 SYGVKD. This CDR3 has 15 residues. The V gene lost 9 bases and the J gene lost 0 bases, with 17 bases spanning the gap.

The CDR3 loop is CSVDRGARYTDTQYF. Written as DNA, the CDR3 is TGCAGCGTTGATCGCGGGGCTCGCTACACAGATACGCAGTATTTT. V gene TRBV29-1 combines with J gene TRBJ2-3, with D possibly matching TRBD2 (6 bases). V was pared by 3 bases and J by 2 bases, with 15 bases between. Germline V gene data show CDR1 as SQVTM and CDR2 as ANQGSEA. The CDR3 has 15 amino acids.

The chain recombines TRBV13 with TRBJ2-1; no reliable D call. Germline V lookup: CDR1 PRHDT, CDR2 FYEKMQ (reference sequence). The CDR3 is 13 residues long. The germline V and J ends were trimmed by 7 bases and 3 bases, with 10 bases remaining between them. The CDR3 protein is CASKVGSYNEQFF. The CDR3, as DNA: TGTGCCAGCAAGGTAGGCAGCTACAATGAGCAGTTCTTC.

About this clone: Other DNA sequences in this specimen translate into the identical CDR3. The J gene is TRBJ2-7, the V gene TRBV5-6; 9 nucleotides line up with TRBD1. The CDR3 loop spans 12 amino acids. V was clipped by 0 bases and J by 10 bases; unmatched bases: 2. Germline V CDR1 and CDR2: SGHDT, YYEEEE. This CDR3 reads CASSLGQGGQYF. CDR3 coding DNA: TGTGCCAGCAGCTTGGGACAGGGGGGACAGTACTTC. Full variable domain (rest looked up from reference TRBV5-6 and TRBJ2-7): DAGVTQSPTHLIKTRGQQVTLRCSPKSGHDTVSWYQQALGQGPQFIFQYYEEEERQRGNFPDRFSGHQFPNYSSELNVNALLLGDSALYLCASSLGQGGQYFGPGTRLTVT.

This clone was counted once. This specimen includes other DNA sequences encoding the same CDR3. The CDR3: CASSLTSSGANVLTF. In DNA, the CDR3 is TGCGCCAGCAGCTTGACCAGCTCTGGGGCCAACGTCCTGACTTTC. This sequence joins TRBV5-1 and TRBJ2-6; D is undetermined. V gave up 1 base and J gave up 0 bases, with 5 bases separating them. Germline V gene data show CDR1 as SGHRS and CDR2 as YFSETQ. The CDR3 consists of 15 residues.

Only a few counts were recorded for this clone. V is TRBV5-1 and J is TRBJ2-7, with 7 nucleotides matching TRBD1. There are 14 residues in the CDR3. The V gene end was trimmed by 4 bases and the J gene end by 2 bases; junction bases not matched to a gene: 6. Germline V gene lookup returns CDR1 SGHRS and CDR2 YFSETQ. CDR3: CASSQGRGTYEQYF. CDR3 coding DNA: TGCGCCAGCAGCCAGGGCAGGGGGACCTACGAGCAGTACTTC.

This clone showed up just once. The chain uses TRBV27 and TRBJ2-1; D might be TRBD2 (5 bases). Germline V gene lookup returns CDR1 MNHEY and CDR2 SMNVEV (reference sequence). This CDR3 contains 16 residues. V shed 1 base and J shed 7 bases, with 17 bases lying between them. DNA of the CDR3: TGTGCCAGCAGTTTATTTGCTAGCCGAAATCGGAATGAGCAGTTCTTC. Encoded protein: CASSLFASRNRNEQFF.

This CDR3 reads CASSPNTGELFF. The DNA of the CDR3 is TGTGCCAGCAGCCCGAACACCGGGGAGCTGTTTTTT. This rearrangement joins TRBV9 to TRBJ2-2; D call uncertain. V lost 4 bases, J lost 0 bases, and 1 base lay in between. This CDR3 is 12 amino acids long. CDR1 is SGDLS, CDR2 YYNGEE, per germline.

This chain links TRBV29-1 with TRBJ1-2, with D possibly TRBD1 on 5 matching bases. Germline CDR1 SQVTM, CDR2 ANQGSEA. There are 14 residues in the CDR3. The ends were cut back, 1 base at V and 8 bases at J, with 17 bases in the middle. CDR3 region: CSVEAGSAIEGYTF. CDR3 in DNA: TGCAGCGTTGAAGCAGGGTCCGCTATTGAAGGCTACACCTTC.

The chain carries TRBV19 and TRBJ2-1; 15 bases line up with TRBD2. V trimming: 6 bases; J trimming: 4 bases; junction bases outside the gene matches: 4. Germline assignment: CDR1 LNHDA and CDR2 SQIVND (reference sequence). This CDR3 comprises 16 residues. In DNA, the CDR3 is TGTGCCAGTAGATGGACTAGCGGGGGGGCTTACAATGAGCAGTTCTTC. Protein sequence: CASRWTSGGAYNEQFF.

The CDR3 reads CASSFGTSGVETQYF. CDR3 bases: TGTGCCAGCAGCTTCGGGACTAGCGGGGTGGAGACCCAGTACTTC. The genes are TRBV7-8 and TRBJ2-5; TRBD2 matches at 13 bases. The CDR3 covers 15 residues. V lost 3 bases to trimming and J lost 5 bases; unmatched junction nucleotides: 3. Per germline, CDR1 SGHVS and CDR2 FQNEAQ.

The gene calls are TRBV14 and TRBJ1-4; 8 bases are a match to TRBD1. The CDR3 spans 14 residues. Germline V gives CDR1 SGHDN, CDR2 FVKESK. The V segment lost 6 bases and the J segment 8 bases; nucleotides outside the gene matches: 8. CDR3 sequence: CASSQQGGNEKLFF. Here the CDR3 DNA reads TGTGCCAGCAGTCAACAGGGGGGAAACGAAAAACTGTTTTTT.

The chain joins TRBV5-6 to TRBJ2-7; TRBD1 is a possible D gene (6 bases). V gave up 7 bases and J gave up 2 bases, with 19 bases separating them. The CDR3 contains 15 residues. CDR1 is SGHDT and CDR2 is YYEEEE in the germline V gene. CDR3: CASSSRQEPTYEQYF. CDR3 nucleotide sequence: TGTGCCAGCTCCTCTCGACAGGAACCCACCTACGAGCAGTACTTC.

The chain has TRBV5-1 and TRBJ2-3; possibly TRBD1 or TRBD2 for D (5 bases each). Trimming cost V 0 bases and J 14 bases, with 13 bases left between them. Germline assignment: CDR1 SGHRS and CDR2 YFSETQ. The CDR3 loop spans 12 amino acids. CDR3 coding DNA: TGCGCCAGCAGCTTGGAGGGACCCGCAGGGTATTTT. Translated: CASSLEGPAGYF.

This clone appeared once. The chain is built from TRBV5-6 and TRBJ1-2; the D is unclear. Looked up from germline, CDR1 is SGHDT and CDR2 is YYEEEE. With 0 bases removed from V and 4 bases from J, the gap between germline ends came to 10 bases. The CDR3 sequence is 14 residues long. CDR3 protein: CASSLGRAIYGYTF. CDR3 nucleotides: TGTGCCAGCAGCTTGGGACGGGCGATCTATGGCTACACCTTC.